This note documents a single T cell receptor (beta chain) sequence. The assay was immunoSEQ multiplex PCR, and TCRdb's table has in-frame clones only and misses some. The profile shows roughly 180,000 clones, 79% of them singletons. The sample originates from a study of blood T cell repertoires in COVID-19. Deletions cut 3 bases from V and 5 bases from J, with 22 bases between. The germline CDR1 and CDR2 sequences are KGHSH and LQKENI. This CDR3 has 17 amino acids. The sequence derives from a woman between 55 and 75 years old with COVID-19, enrolled during active disease. Material for sequencing was peripheral blood. The chain uses TRBV18 and TRBJ2-5, with D tentatively TRBD2 (7 bases). The CDR3 reads CASSPTRRGGSGETQYF. The CDR3 region has the DNA TGTGCCAGCTCACCGACGAGGAGGGGGGGGTCCGGGGAGACCCAGTACTTC.